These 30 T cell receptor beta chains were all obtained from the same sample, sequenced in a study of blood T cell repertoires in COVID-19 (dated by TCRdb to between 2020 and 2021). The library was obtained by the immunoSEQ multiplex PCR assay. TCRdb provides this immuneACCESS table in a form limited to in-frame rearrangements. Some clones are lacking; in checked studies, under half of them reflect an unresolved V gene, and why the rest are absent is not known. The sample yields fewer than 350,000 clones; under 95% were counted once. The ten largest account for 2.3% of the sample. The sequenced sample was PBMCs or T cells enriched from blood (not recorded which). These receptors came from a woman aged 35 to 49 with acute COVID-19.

CDR3 protein: CASSLGHSENQPQHF. The CDR3 DNA is TGTGCCAGCAGCTTAGGCCATAGCGAGAATCAGCCCCAGCATTTT. The chain recombines TRBV7-2 with TRBJ1-5; D unresolved. The CDR3 consists of 15 residues. V gave up 1 base and J gave up 4 bases, with 11 bases separating them. Germline CDR1 and CDR2: SGHTA and FQGNSA.

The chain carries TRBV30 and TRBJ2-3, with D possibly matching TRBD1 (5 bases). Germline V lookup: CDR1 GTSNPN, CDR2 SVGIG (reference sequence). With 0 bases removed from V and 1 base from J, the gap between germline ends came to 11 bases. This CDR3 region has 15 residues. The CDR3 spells CAWSVPTRGTDTQYF. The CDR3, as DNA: TGTGCCTGGAGTGTACCCACCAGGGGCACAGATACGCAGTATTTT.

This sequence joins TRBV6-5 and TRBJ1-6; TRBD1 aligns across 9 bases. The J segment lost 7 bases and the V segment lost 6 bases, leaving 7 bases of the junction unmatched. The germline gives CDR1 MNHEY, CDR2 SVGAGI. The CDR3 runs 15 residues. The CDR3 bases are TGTGCCAGCAGGACTGGGACAGGGCGAAATTCACCCCTCCACTTT. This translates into CASRTGTGRNSPLHF.

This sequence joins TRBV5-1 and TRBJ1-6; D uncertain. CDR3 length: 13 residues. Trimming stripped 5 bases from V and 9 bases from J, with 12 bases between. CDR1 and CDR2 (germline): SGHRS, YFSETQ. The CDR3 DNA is TGCGCCAGCAGTCAAGAGGTCTTTTCACCCCTCCACTTT. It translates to CASSQEVFSPLHF.

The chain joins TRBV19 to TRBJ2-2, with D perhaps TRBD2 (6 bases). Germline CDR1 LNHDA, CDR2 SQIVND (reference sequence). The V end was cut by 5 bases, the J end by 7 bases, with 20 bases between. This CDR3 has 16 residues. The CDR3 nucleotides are TGTGCCAGTAGTTCCCACGGGACGGGAGCGGGCGGGGAGCTGTTTTTT. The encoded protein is CASSSHGTGAGGELFF.

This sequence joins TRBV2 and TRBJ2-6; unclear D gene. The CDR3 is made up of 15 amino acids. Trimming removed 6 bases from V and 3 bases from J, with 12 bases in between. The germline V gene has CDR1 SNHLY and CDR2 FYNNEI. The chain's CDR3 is CASSAASGGANVLTF. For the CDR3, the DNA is TGTGCCAGCAGCGCTGCTAGTGGTGGGGCCAACGTCCTGACTTTC.

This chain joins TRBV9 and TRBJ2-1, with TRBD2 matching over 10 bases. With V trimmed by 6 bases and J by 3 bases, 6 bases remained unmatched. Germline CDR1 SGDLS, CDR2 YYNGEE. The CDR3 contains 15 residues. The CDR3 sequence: CASTSGLANYNEQFF. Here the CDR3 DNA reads TGTGCCAGCACCTCGGGACTAGCGAACTACAATGAGCAGTTCTTC.

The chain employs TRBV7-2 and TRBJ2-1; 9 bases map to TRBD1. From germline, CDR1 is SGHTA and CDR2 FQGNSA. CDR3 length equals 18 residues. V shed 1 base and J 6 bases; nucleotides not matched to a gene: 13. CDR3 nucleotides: TGTGCCAGCAGCTTAGGCCTCTGGACAGGGGAGGCTGCCAATGAGCAGTTCTTC. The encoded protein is CASSLGLWTGEAANEQFF.

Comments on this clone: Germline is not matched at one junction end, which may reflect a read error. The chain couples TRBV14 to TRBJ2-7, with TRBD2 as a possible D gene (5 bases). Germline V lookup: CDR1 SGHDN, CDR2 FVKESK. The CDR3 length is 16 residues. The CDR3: CASSPLPGDYPWEWDF. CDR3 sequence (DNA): TGTGCCAGCAGCCCGCTCCCTGGCGACTACCCGTGGGAGTGGGACTTC.

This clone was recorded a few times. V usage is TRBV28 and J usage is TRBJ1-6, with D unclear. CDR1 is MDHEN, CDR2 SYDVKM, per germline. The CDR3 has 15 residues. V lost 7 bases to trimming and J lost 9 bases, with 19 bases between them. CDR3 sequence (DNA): TGTGCCAGCATGGAAGGAACCGGGGTGGTTTCACCCCTCCACTTT. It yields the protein CASMEGTGVVSPLHF.

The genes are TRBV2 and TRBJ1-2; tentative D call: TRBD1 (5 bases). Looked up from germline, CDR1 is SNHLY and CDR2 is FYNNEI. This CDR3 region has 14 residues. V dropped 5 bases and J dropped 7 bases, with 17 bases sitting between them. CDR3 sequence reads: CASSPSVREGGYTF. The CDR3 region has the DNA TGTGCCAGCAGTCCCTCGGTCAGGGAAGGTGGCTACACCTTC.

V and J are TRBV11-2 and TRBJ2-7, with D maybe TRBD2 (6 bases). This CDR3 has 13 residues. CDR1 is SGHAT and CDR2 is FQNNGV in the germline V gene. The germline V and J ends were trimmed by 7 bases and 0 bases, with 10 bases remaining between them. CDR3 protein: CASKRASSYEQYF. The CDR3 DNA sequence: TGTGCCAGCAAGCGGGCGAGCTCCTACGAGCAGTACTTC. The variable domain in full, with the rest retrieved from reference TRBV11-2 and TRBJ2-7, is EAGVAQSPRYKIIEKRQSVAFWCNPISGHATLYWYQQILGQGPKLLIQFQNNGVVDDSQLPKDRFSAERLKGVDSTLKIQPAKLEDSAVYLCASKRASSYEQYFGPGTRLTVT.

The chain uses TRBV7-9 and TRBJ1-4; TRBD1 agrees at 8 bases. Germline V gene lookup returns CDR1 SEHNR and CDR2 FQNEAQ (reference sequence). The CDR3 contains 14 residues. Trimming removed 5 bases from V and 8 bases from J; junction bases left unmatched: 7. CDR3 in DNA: TGTGCCAGCAGCATAGACAGGGGCCGGGAAAAACTGTTTTTT. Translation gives CASSIDRGREKLFF.

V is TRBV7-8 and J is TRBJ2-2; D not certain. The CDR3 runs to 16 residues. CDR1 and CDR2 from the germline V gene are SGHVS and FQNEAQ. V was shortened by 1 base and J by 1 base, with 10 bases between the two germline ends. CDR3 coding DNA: TGTGCCAGCAGCTTAGTGTCAGCGATGAACACCGGGGAGCTGTTTTTT. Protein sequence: CASSLVSAMNTGELFF.

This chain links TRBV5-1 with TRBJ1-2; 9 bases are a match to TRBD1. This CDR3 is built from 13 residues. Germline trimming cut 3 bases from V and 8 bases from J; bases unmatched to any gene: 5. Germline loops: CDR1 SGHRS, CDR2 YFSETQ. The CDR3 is CASSSEGQGGYTF. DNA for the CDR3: TGCGCCAGCAGCTCGGAAGGACAGGGGGGCTACACCTTC.

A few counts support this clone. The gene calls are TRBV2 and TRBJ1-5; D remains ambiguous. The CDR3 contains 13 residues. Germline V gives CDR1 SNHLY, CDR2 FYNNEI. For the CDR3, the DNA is TGTGGGAGCGGTAATGGGTTCGGTCAGCCCCAGCATTTT. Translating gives CGSGNGFGQPQHF.

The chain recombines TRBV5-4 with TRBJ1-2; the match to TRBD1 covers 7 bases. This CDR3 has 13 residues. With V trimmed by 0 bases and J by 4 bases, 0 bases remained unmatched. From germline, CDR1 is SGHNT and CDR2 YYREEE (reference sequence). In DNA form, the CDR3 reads TGTGCCAGCAGCTTGGACAGGGGCTATGGCTACACCTTC. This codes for CASSLDRGYGYTF. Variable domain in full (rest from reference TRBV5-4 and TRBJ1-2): ETGVTQSPTHLIKTRGQQVTLRCSSQSGHNTVSWYQQALGQGPQFIFQYYREEENGRGNFPPRFSGLQFPNYSSELNVNALELDDSALYLCASSLDRGYGYTFGSGTRLTVV.

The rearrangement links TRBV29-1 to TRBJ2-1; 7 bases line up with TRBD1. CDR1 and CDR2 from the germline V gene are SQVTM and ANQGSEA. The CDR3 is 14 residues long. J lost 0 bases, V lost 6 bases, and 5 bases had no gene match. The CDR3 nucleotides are TGCAGCGTAATCCGGGACAGCTCCTACAATGAGCAGTTCTTC. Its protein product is CSVIRDSSYNEQFF.

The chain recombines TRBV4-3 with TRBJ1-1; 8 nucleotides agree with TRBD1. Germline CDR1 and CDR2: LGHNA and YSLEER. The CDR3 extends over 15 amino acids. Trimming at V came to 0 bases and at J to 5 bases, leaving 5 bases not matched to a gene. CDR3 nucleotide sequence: TGCGCCAGCAGCCAAGAACTACAGGGGGGAACTGAAGCTTTCTTT. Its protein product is CASSQELQGGTEAFF.

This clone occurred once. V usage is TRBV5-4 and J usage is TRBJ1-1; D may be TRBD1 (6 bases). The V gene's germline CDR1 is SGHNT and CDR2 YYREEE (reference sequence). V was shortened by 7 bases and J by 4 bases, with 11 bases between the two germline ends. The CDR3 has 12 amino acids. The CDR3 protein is CASQGRSTEAFF. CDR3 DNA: TGTGCCAGCCAGGGGAGAAGCACTGAAGCTTTCTTT. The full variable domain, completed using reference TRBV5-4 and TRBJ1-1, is ETGVTQSPTHLIKTRGQQVTLRCSSQSGHNTVSWYQQALGQGPQFIFQYYREEENGRGNFPPRFSGLQFPNYSSELNVNALELDDSALYLCASQGRSTEAFFGQGTRLTVV.

This CDR3 is CASSLGAGISNQPQHF. Here the CDR3 DNA reads TGTGCCAGCAGTTTAGGGGCAGGGATTAGCAATCAGCCCCAGCATTTT. The J gene is TRBJ1-5, the V gene TRBV27, with D perhaps TRBD1 (5 bases). CDR1 is MNHEY and CDR2 is SMNVEV in the germline V gene (reference sequence). The V end lost 2 bases, the J end lost 0 bases, and 11 bases lay between the germline ends. CDR3 length: 16 amino acids.

This chain's CDR3 is CASSEGGRTGELFF. CDR3 nucleotides: TGTGCCAGCAGTGAGGGGGGTAGGACCGGGGAGCTGTTTTTT. The genes are TRBV2 and TRBJ2-2; possible D gene TRBD2, 6 bases. V gave up 3 bases and J gave up 5 bases, with 10 bases separating them. Germline CDR1 is SNHLY and CDR2 is FYNNEI. This CDR3 has 14 amino acids.

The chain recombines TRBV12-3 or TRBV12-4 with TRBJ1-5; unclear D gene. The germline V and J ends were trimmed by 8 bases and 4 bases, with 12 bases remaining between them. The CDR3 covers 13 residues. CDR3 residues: CASSVGGNQPQHF. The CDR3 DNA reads TGTGCCAGCTCCGTTGGAGGAAATCAGCCCCAGCATTTT.

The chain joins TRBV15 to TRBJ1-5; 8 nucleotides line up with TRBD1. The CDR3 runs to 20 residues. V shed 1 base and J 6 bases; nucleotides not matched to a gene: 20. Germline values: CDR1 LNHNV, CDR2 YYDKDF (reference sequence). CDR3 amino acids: CATSRGGAGQGFGGVQPQHF. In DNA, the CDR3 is TGTGCCACCAGCAGAGGGGGGGCTGGACAGGGCTTCGGAGGGGTTCAGCCCCAGCATTTT.

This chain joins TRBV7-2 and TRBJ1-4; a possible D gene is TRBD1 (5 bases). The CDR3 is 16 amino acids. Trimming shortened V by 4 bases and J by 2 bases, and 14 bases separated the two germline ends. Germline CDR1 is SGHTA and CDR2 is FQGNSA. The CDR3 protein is CASSSQSGRTNEKLFF. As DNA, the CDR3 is TGTGCCAGCAGCTCCCAGTCAGGGCGGACTAATGAAAAACTGTTTTTT.

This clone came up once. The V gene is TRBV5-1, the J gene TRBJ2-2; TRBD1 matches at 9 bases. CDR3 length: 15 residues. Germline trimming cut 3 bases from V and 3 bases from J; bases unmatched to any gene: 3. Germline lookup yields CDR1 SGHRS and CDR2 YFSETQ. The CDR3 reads CASSSRQGDTGELFF. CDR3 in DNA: TGCGCCAGCAGCTCTAGACAGGGGGACACCGGGGAGCTGTTTTTT.

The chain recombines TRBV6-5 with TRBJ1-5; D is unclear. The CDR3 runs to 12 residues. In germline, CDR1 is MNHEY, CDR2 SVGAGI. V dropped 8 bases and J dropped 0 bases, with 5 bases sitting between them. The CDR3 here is CASSNSNQPQHF. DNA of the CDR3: TGTGCCAGCTCCAATAGCAATCAGCCCCAGCATTTT.

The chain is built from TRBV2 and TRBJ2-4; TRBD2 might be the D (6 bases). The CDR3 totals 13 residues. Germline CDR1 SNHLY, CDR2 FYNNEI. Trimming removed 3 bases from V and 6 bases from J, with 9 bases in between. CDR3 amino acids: CASSEWEVNIQYF. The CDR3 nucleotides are TGTGCCAGCAGTGAGTGGGAGGTAAACATTCAGTACTTC.

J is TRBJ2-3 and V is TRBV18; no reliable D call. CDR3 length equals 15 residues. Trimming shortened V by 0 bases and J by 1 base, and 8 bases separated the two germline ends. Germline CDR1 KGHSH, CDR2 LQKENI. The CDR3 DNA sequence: TGTGCCAGCTCACCACCCGGTATACGCACAGATACGCAGTATTTT. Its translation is CASSPPGIRTDTQYF.

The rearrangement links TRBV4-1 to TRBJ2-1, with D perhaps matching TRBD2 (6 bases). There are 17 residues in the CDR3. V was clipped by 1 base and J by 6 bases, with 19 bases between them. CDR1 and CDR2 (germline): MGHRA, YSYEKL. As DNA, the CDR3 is TGCGCCAGCAGCCAAGTCCCCGGGACTGCAGGCTTCAATGAGCAGTTCTTC. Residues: CASSQVPGTAGFNEQFF.